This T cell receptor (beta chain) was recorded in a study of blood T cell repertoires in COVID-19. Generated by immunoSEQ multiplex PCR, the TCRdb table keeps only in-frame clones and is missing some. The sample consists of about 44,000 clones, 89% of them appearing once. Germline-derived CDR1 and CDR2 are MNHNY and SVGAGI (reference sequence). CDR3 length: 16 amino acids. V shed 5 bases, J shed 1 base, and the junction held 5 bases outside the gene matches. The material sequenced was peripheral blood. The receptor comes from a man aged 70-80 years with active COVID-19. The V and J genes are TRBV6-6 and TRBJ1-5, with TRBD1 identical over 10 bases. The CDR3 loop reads CASSTGTGASNQPQHF. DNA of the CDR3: TGTGCCAGCAGTACCGGGACAGGGGCCAGCAATCAGCCCCAGCATTTT.